The text below deals with one T cell receptor (beta chain). Its antigen is currently unknown. This CDR3 spans 15 amino acids. The germline gives CDR1 LGHNA, CDR2 YNFKEQ. V dropped 5 bases and J dropped 2; count of bases not matched to a gene: 7. 13 Jbeta primers and 60 Vbeta primers were used for the PCR. Authors' analysis steps: Counted up in a later analysis, unique TCR beta chains came to approximately 83 million, with about 9.9 million shared. Clones were sequenced by immunoSEQ multiplex PCR, and TCRdb holds only the in-frame ones, with some missing. That table supplies the V and J calls and clone size; D and trimming were determined from the DNA. The sample consists of about 160,000 clones, 80% of them appearing once. This sample was taken from a study of cytomegalovirus exposure and HLA in healthy donors. Study results and limitations: A later analysis reportedly found that, within productive TCRs, an Asian-associated ancestry cluster had fewer N-insertions than the mean observed across the approximately 700 donors. It was shown in a later analysis that HLA-associated TCR beta chains were more clonally expanded than other, equally common chains.

The donors comprised healthy bone marrow donors. What was sequenced was PBMCs. The genes are TRBV4-2 and TRBJ2-3; 7 positions agree with TRBD2. This TCR was sampled from a man aged 18 to 29 in good health and CMV-seropositive. This CDR3 reads CASSWDYLITDTQYF. CDR3 nucleotides: TGTGCCAGCAGCTGGGACTACCTAATCACAGATACGCAGTATTTT.